This record looks at one T cell receptor (delta chain) sequence and its context. Its antigen is as yet unknown. This entry comes from a study of Vδ1+ human thymocytes. Study-level results: Thymic TRG and TRD repertoires appeared highly polyclonal. Many TRG clonotypes were shared between donors; TRD repertoires were essentially private.

Extracted RNA was reverse transcribed into cDNA. Multiplex PCR used pooled V-gene forward primers and a constant-region reverse primer to amplify CDR3s. TCRdb repeated clone calling on the multiplex PCR reads with CATT. Of 20,000 to 25,000 delta-chain clones in the sample, 7% to 8.5% were seen once. After alphabeta T cell depletion, CD3+ Vdelta1+ Vdelta2- thymocytes were sorted. Vdelta1+ thymocyte sorts reached between about 96% and 99.6% purity. Trimming took off 4 bases at V and 2 bases at J, with 26 bases between the two ends. The CDR3 extends over 19 amino acids. Germline V gene data show CDR1 as TSWWSYY and CDR2 as QGS.

Sequenced: Vdelta1+ gamma-delta thymocytes from the thymus. Subset defined: FACS-sorted CD3+ TCRalphabeta- TCRVdelta1+ TCRVdelta2- thymocytes. The origin of this receptor is a child younger than two who had congenital heart surgery. This chain uses TRDV1 with TRDJ1; perhaps TRDD3 as D (5 bases). The CDR3 spells CALGVPRVLGRTRTDKLIF. CDR3 DNA: TGTGCTCTTGGGGTACCGAGGGTCCTGGGAAGGACGCGGACCGATAAACTCATCTTT.